This TCR beta chain was identified during a study of naive and memory T cell subsets. The CDR3 extends over 15 amino acids. The germline V gene has CDR1 MDHEN and CDR2 SYDVKM. V lost 1 base to trimming and J lost 0 bases, with 6 bases between them. As regards this clonotype: Its specificity is not known.

Two oligonucleotides, mixed equimolar, formed the beta constant-region primer covering TRBC1 and TRBC2. TCRdb independently ran MiXCR on the UMI-ligation and nested PCR reads; one entry per CDR3 protein. Here the sample spans about 35,000 distinct CDR3 sequences, less than 15% being singletons. Findings and limits, study-wide: Gini index rose across naive, CM, EM and EMRA in CD4 and CD8.

Material for sequencing was effector memory CD4+ T cells from blood. Subset here: effector memory, CD45RA- CD27-. The TCR was taken from a human donor in good health. This chain joins TRBV28 and TRBJ1-4, with D hard to call. This CDR3 reads CASSLLVATNEKLFF. CDR3 sequence (DNA): TGTGCCAGCAGTTTATTGGTTGCAACTAATGAAAAACTGTTTTTT.